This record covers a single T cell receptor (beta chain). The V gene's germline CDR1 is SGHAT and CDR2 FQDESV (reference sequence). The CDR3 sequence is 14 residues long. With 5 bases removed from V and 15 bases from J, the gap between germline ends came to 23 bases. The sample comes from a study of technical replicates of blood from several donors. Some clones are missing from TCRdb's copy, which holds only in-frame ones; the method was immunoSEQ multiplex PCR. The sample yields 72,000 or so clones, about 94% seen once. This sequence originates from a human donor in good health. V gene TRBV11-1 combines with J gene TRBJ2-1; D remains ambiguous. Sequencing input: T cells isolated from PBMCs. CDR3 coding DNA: TGTGCCAGCAGCCCTCTAACACTTTCGACTTCGCTGTTCTTC. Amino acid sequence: CASSPLTLSTSLFF.